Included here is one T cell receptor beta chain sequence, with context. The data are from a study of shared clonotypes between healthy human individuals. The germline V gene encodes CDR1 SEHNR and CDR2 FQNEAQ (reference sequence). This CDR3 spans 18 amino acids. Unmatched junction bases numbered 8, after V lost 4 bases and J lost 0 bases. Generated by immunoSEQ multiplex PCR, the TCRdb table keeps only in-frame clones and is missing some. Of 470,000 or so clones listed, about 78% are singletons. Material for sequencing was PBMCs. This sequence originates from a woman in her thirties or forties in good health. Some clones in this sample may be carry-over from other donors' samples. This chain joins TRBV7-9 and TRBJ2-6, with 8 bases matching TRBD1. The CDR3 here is CASSYSGTGLSGANVLTF. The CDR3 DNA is TGTGCCAGCAGCTACTCCGGGACAGGACTCTCTGGGGCCAACGTCCTGACTTTC.